This T cell receptor (beta chain) was retrieved from a study of OX40 agonist ivuxolimab in advanced cancers. Study-wide context: Enrollees could have had prior anti-PD-1, anti-PD-L1 or anti-CTLA-4 therapy, which 40% to 45% had received. General study findings and limits: At doses 0.1 to 3.0 mg/kg, CD4+ and CD8+ clones expanded. Some patients without response likewise showed low normalized clonal expansion.

The CDR3 has 15 amino acids. Per the germline V gene, CDR1 is SGDLS and CDR2 is YYNGEE. Trimming stripped 4 bases from V and 4 bases from J, with 15 bases between. Produced via immunoSEQ multiplex PCR; TCRdb's table is partial and in-frame only. The sample holds 70,000 to 95,000 clones, around 91% seen once. As for this clone: Its antigen is not known.

The input for sequencing was CD4+ or CD8+ T cells sorted from blood, taken in a trial of the OX40 agonist ivuxolimab. This chain links TRBV9 with TRBJ2-1; D is possibly TRBD1 or TRBD2 (5 bases each). This receptor was identified in an adult with an advanced solid tumor such as melanoma, head and neck, liver or kidney cancer. The CDR3, as DNA: TGTGCCAGCAGCATATCCGGGACGCGGTACAATGAGCAGTTCTTC. Translated, it gives CASSISGTRYNEQFF.